Listed below are T cell receptor beta chains from one sample, sequenced in a study of cytomegalovirus exposure and HLA in healthy donors. This table comes from immunoSEQ multiplex PCR, and its TCRdb copy is limited to in-frame clones, with some not included. This sample has over 200,000 clones, with almost 80% found just once. Specimen: PBMCs. The receptors come from a male donor in good health and CMV-seronegative. Both conserved end residues are part of each CDR3. Fields, in order: CDR3 DNA, CDR3 protein, V gene, D gene, J gene, clone size. D genes are given only for firm matches. Size is stated for part of the rows, as once, few or many counts, or as a class when the clone is expanded.

CDR3 DNA: TGTGCCAGCAGCGTCCTACTAGCGGACTACAATGAGCAGTTCTTC; CDR3 protein: CASSVLLADYNEQFF; V gene: TRBV9; D gene: TRBD2; J gene: TRBJ2-1; clone size: NA
CDR3 DNA: TGTGCCAGCAGTCCCCGTAGCGGTAGCTACGAGCAGTACTTC; CDR3 protein: CASSPRSGSYEQYF; V gene: TRBV28; D gene: NA; J gene: TRBJ2-7; clone size: NA
CDR3 DNA: TGTGCCAGCAGTGCAGGAAACTACGAGCAGTACTTC; CDR3 protein: CASSAGNYEQYF; V gene: TRBV27; D gene: NA; J gene: TRBJ2-7; clone size: NA
CDR3 DNA: TGCGCCAGCAGCTTGCCTAAAGGATCTAGCGGGGTTAACACCGGGGAGCTGTTTTTT; CDR3 protein: CASSLPKGSSGVNTGELFF; V gene: TRBV5-1; D gene: TRBD2; J gene: TRBJ2-2; clone size: NA
CDR3 DNA: TGTGCCAGCAGCCCTGGACTAGCGGGAGCTTGGGAGCAGTACTTC; CDR3 protein: CASSPGLAGAWEQYF; V gene: TRBV9; D gene: TRBD2; J gene: TRBJ2-7; clone size: NA
CDR3 DNA: TGTGCCAGCAGGTTAACAGGGGTCACAGATACGCAGTATTTT; CDR3 protein: CASRLTGVTDTQYF; V gene: TRBV2; D gene: TRBD1; J gene: TRBJ2-3; clone size: NA
CDR3 DNA: TGTGCCAGCTCACCAGGGCTAGCGGAATACGAGCAGTACTTC; CDR3 protein: CASSPGLAEYEQYF; V gene: TRBV18; D gene: TRBD2; J gene: TRBJ2-7; clone size: NA
CDR3 DNA: TGTGCCAGTAGTACCGGGACAATGAACACTGAAGCTTTCTTT; CDR3 protein: CASSTGTMNTEAFF; V gene: TRBV19; D gene: NA; J gene: TRBJ1-1; clone size: many
CDR3 DNA: TGCAGCGTTGAAAGGGACAGGGCTGGGGATGGCTACACCTTC; CDR3 protein: CSVERDRAGDGYTF; V gene: TRBV29-1; D gene: TRBD1; J gene: TRBJ1-2; clone size: once
CDR3 DNA: TGTGCCAGCAGCTTACCTCGGAACACTGAAGCTTTCTTT; CDR3 protein: CASSLPRNTEAFF; V gene: TRBV11-2; D gene: NA; J gene: TRBJ1-1; clone size: NA
CDR3 DNA: TGTGCCAGTAGCCAACAGGGCCGATTGGGAGCTTTCTTT; CDR3 protein: CASSQQGRLGAFF; V gene: TRBV19; D gene: NA; J gene: TRBJ1-1; clone size: few
CDR3 DNA: TGCCCCAGCAGGAAGGCACGGGACAGACCCTACGAGCAGTACTTC; CDR3 protein: CPSRKARDRPYEQYF; V gene: TRBV5-1; D gene: TRBD1; J gene: TRBJ2-7; clone size: NA
CDR3 DNA: TGTGCCAGCAGTCTCTCCGGGACAGGGGTGAACACTGAAGCTTTCTTT; CDR3 protein: CASSLSGTGVNTEAFF; V gene: TRBV28; D gene: TRBD1; J gene: TRBJ1-1; clone size: NA
CDR3 DNA: TGTGCCAGCAGTTACGGAGGGGTTTACTACGAGCAGTACTTC; CDR3 protein: CASSYGGVYYEQYF; V gene: TRBV6-5; D gene: NA; J gene: TRBJ2-7; clone size: NA
CDR3 DNA: TGTGCCAGTATAGACACCCCGAATAGCAATCAGCCCCAGCATTTT; CDR3 protein: CASIDTPNSNQPQHF; V gene: TRBV19; D gene: NA; J gene: TRBJ1-5; clone size: NA
CDR3 DNA: TGCAGCGTTGAACAAGGGACAGGGTCCTACGAGCAGTACTTC; CDR3 protein: CSVEQGTGSYEQYF; V gene: TRBV29-1; D gene: TRBD1; J gene: TRBJ2-7; clone size: NA
CDR3 DNA: TGTGCCAGCAGTTGGGACAGGGGGTTTTCCTACGAGCAGTACTTC; CDR3 protein: CASSWDRGFSYEQYF; V gene: TRBV6-8; D gene: TRBD1; J gene: TRBJ2-7; clone size: NA
CDR3 DNA: TGTGCCAGCAGCGTCCTAGCGAGGGAGGGGTACAATGAGCAGTTCTTC; CDR3 protein: CASSVLAREGYNEQFF; V gene: TRBV7-2; D gene: TRBD2; J gene: TRBJ2-1; clone size: NA
CDR3 DNA: TGTTCCAGCAGCTTAAGGGTTAGGGGATTTGAGACCCAGTACTTC; CDR3 protein: CSSSLRVRGFETQYF; V gene: TRBV7-9; D gene: NA; J gene: TRBJ2-5; clone size: once
CDR3 DNA: TGCGCCAGCAGCCGGGACAGCAATGAGCAGTTCTTC; CDR3 protein: CASSRDSNEQFF; V gene: TRBV5-1; D gene: TRBD1; J gene: TRBJ2-1; clone size: NA
CDR3 DNA: TGCGCCAGCAGCACTAGCGGAGGCGAGCAGTACTTC; CDR3 protein: CASSTSGGEQYF; V gene: TRBV5-1; D gene: TRBD2; J gene: TRBJ2-7; clone size: once
CDR3 DNA: TGTGCCAGCAGACCCGCTGGGAGCCCATCCTACGAGCAGTACTTC; CDR3 protein: CASRPAGSPSYEQYF; V gene: TRBV25-1; D gene: NA; J gene: TRBJ2-7; clone size: NA
CDR3 DNA: TGCGCCAGCAGCTTGGGAGCAGGGGATGCCTATGGCTACACCTTC; CDR3 protein: CASSLGAGDAYGYTF; V gene: TRBV5-1; D gene: NA; J gene: TRBJ1-2; clone size: NA
CDR3 DNA: TGTGCCAGCTCACCCGATGTCCCGGGACTGGAAAACACCATATATTTT; CDR3 protein: CASSPDVPGLENTIYF; V gene: TRBV18; D gene: NA; J gene: TRBJ1-3; clone size: few
CDR3 DNA: TGTGCCAGCAGCGAGCTGGGGGGTAATGAGCAGTTCTTC; CDR3 protein: CASSELGGNEQFF; V gene: TRBV28; D gene: NA; J gene: TRBJ2-1; clone size: NA
CDR3 DNA: TGTTCCAGCAGCTCGCCGGGAGATACGCAGTATTTT; CDR3 protein: CSSSSPGDTQYF; V gene: TRBV7-9; D gene: NA; J gene: TRBJ2-3; clone size: few
CDR3 DNA: TGTGCCAGCACCGAACGGGGAGATACGCAGTATTTT; CDR3 protein: CASTERGDTQYF; V gene: TRBV6-5; D gene: NA; J gene: TRBJ2-3; clone size: NA
CDR3 DNA: TGTGCCATCAGGGTCAGGGACTACACTGAAGCTTTCTTT; CDR3 protein: CAIRVRDYTEAFF; V gene: TRBV10-3; D gene: NA; J gene: TRBJ1-1; clone size: few
CDR3 DNA: TGTGCCAGCGGACTGGGAACTAGCACAGATACGCAGTATTTT; CDR3 protein: CASGLGTSTDTQYF; V gene: TRBV27; D gene: NA; J gene: TRBJ2-3; clone size: once
CDR3 DNA: TGCAGTGCCATGGGGCCCTACGAGCAGTACTTC; CDR3 protein: CSAMGPYEQYF; V gene: TRBV20-1; D gene: NA; J gene: TRBJ2-7; clone size: once
CDR3 DNA: TGCGCCAGCAGCACCGGACTCAACACCGGGGAGCTGTTTTTT; CDR3 protein: CASSTGLNTGELFF; V gene: TRBV5-1; D gene: NA; J gene: TRBJ2-2; clone size: NA
CDR3 DNA: TGCGCCAGCAGCTTGAACAGGCGCTACAATGAGCAGTTCTTC; CDR3 protein: CASSLNRRYNEQFF; V gene: TRBV5-1; D gene: NA; J gene: TRBJ2-1; clone size: NA